Listed here are 3 T cell receptor beta chains from one sample, sequenced in a study of cytomegalovirus exposure and HLA in healthy donors. The table came from immunoSEQ multiplex PCR; TCRdb's copy has only in-frame clones and leaves some out. The data show fewer than 200,000 clones, 85% seen once. The specimen sequenced was PBMCs. These receptors all come from a man aged 18 to 29 in good health and CMV-seropositive.

The CDR3 loop is CAWSGNRGLREKLFF. CDR3 nucleotides: TGTGCCTGGAGTGGCAACAGGGGTTTACGGGAAAAACTGTTTTTT. The chain recombines TRBV30 with TRBJ1-4; TRBD1 matches 7 bases. CDR1 and CDR2 from the germline V gene are GTSNPN and SVGIG (reference sequence). CDR3 length: 15 residues. Trimming took 1 base from V and 8 from J; bases not matched to a gene: 10.

CDR3 nucleotide sequence: TGTGCCAGCAGGCCGGGACAGGGTTATGGCTACACCTTC. Translation: CASRPGQGYGYTF. The chain uses TRBV6-6 and TRBJ1-2; 9 bases are a match to TRBD1. This CDR3 spans 13 amino acids. V shed 6 bases and J 5 bases; nucleotides not matched to a gene: 4. The germline gives CDR1 MNHNY, CDR2 SVGAGI (reference sequence).

The chain joins TRBV9 to TRBJ1-1, with 8 bases identical to TRBD1. V was pared by 4 bases and J by 5 bases, with 7 bases of the junction left unmatched. CDR3 length: 14 residues. Germline V gives CDR1 SGDLS, CDR2 YYNGEE. The DNA of the CDR3 is TGTGCCAGCAGCCCCAGACAGGGGCAGACTGAAGCTTTCTTT. Protein: CASSPRQGQTEAFF.